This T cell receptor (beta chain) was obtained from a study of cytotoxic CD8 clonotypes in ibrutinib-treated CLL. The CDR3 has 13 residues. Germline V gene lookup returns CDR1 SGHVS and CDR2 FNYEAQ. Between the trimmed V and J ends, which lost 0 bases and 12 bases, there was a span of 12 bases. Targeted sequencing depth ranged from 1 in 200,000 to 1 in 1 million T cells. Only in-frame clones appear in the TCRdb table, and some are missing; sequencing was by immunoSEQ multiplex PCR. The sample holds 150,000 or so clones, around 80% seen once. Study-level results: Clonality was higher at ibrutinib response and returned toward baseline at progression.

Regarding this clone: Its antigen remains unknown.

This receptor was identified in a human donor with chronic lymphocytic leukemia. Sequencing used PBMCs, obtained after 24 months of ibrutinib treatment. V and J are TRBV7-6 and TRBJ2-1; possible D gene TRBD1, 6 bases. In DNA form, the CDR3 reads TGTGCCAGCAGCTTAGCGGGGGCGGCGGGGCAGTTCTTC. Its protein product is CASSLAGAAGQFF.